This TCR beta chain was captured by sequencing in a study of cytomegalovirus exposure and HLA in healthy donors. Whole-study findings and limits: Cytomegalovirus association was listed for 150 to 200 TCR beta chains.

The PCR made use of 60 Vbeta and 13 Jbeta primers. The protocol was immunoSEQ multiplex PCR, while the TCRdb copy is restricted to in-frame clones and leaves out a portion. The sample consists of some 130,000 clones, roughly four fifths of them appearing once. This clone is a singleton in its sample. Its specificity is unknown. This CDR3 spans 19 amino acids. V gave up 1 base and J gave up 0 bases; unmatched junction bases: 13. Germline V gives CDR1 MGHRA, CDR2 YSYEKL. This sequence joins TRBV4-1 and TRBJ2-7, with TRBD1 matching 9 bases. The sequence came from a woman in her thirties in good health and CMV-seropositive. Sequenced: PBMCs. The CDR3 sequence is CASSQVRMFAGQGSYEQYF. CDR3 DNA sequence: TGCGCCAGCAGCCAAGTACGCATGTTCGCGGGACAGGGCTCCTACGAGCAGTACTTC.